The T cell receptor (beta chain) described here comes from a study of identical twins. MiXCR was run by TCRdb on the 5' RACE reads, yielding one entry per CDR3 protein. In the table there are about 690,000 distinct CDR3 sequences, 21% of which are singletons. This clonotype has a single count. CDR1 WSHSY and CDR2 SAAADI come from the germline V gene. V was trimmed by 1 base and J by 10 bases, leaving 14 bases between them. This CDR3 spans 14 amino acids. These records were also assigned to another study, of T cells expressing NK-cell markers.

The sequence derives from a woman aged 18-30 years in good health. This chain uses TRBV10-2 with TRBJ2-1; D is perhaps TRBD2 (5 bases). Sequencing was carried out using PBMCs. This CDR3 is CASSEFLDSPEQFF. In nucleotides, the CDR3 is TGCGCCAGCAGTGAGTTCTTGGACTCACCCGAGCAGTTCTTC.